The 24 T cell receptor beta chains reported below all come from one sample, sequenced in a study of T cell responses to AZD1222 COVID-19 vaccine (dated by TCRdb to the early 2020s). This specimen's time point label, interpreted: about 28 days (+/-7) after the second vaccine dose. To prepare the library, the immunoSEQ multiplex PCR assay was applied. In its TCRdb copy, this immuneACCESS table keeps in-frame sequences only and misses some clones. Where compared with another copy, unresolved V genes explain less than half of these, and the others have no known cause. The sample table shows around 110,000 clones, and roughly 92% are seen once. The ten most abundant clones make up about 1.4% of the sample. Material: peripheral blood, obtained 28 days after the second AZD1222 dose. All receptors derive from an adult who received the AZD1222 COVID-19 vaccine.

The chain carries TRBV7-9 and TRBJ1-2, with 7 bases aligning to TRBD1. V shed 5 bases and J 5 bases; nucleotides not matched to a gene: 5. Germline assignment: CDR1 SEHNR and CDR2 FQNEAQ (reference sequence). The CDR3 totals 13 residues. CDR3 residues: CASSRDSPYGYTF. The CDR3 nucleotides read TGTGCCAGCAGCCGGGACAGCCCATATGGCTACACCTTC. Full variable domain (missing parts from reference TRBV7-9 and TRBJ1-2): DTGVSQNPRHKITKRGQNVTFRCDPISEHNRLYWYRQTLGQGPEFLTYFQNEAQLEKSRLLSDRFSAERPKGSFSTLEIQRTEQGDSAMYLCASSRDSPYGYTFGSGTRLTVV.

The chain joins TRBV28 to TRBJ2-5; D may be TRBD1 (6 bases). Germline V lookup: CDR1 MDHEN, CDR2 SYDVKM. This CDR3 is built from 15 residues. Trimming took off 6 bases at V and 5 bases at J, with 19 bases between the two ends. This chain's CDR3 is CASSASGERWETQYF. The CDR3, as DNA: TGTGCCAGCAGCGCCTCAGGGGAAAGGTGGGAGACCCAGTACTTC.

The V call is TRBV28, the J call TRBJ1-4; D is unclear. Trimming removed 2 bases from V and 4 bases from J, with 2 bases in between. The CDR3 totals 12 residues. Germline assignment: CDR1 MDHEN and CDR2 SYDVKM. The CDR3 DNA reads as TGTGCCAGCAGTTTAAGTAATGAAAAACTGTTTTTT. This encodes CASSLSNEKLFF. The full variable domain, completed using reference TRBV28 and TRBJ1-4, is DVKVTQSSRYLVKRTGEKVFLECVQDMDHENMFWYRQDPGLGLRLIYFSYDVKMKEKGDIPEGYSVSREKKERFSLILESASTNQTSMYLCASSLSNEKLFFGSGTQLSVL.

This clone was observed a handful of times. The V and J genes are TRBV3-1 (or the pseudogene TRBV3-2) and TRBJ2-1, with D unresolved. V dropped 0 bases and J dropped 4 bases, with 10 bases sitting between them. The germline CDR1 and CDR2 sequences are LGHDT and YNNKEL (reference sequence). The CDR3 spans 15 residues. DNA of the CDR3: TGTGCCAGCAGCCAAGATTCCCAGCAATACAATGAGCAGTTCTTC. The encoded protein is CASSQDSQQYNEQFF.

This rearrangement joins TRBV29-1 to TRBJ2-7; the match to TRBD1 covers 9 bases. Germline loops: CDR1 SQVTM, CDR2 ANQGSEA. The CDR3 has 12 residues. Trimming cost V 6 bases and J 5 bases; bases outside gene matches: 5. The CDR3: CSVDRGSHEQYF. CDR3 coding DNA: TGCAGCGTGGACAGGGGTAGCCACGAGCAGTACTTC.

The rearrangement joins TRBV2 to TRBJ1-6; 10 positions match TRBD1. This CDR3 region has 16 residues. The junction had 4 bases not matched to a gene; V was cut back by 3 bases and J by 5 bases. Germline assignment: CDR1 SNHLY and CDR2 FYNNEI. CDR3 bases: TGTGCCAGCAGTGACCTCGGGACAGGGGATAATTCACCCCTCCACTTT. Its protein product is CASSDLGTGDNSPLHF.

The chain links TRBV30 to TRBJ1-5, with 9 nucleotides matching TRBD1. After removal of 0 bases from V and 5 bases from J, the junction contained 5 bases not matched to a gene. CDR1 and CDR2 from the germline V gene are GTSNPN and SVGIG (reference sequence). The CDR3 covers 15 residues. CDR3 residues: CAWSVGQGKDQPQHF. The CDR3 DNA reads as TGTGCCTGGAGTGTAGGACAGGGGAAAGATCAGCCCCAGCATTTT.

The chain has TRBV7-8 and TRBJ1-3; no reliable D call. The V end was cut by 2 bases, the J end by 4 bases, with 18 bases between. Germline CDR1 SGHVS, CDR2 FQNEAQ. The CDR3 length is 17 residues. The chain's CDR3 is CASSLHLLTGLGNTIYF. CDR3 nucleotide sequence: TGTGCCAGCAGCTTACACCTACTGACTGGTCTCGGAAACACCATATATTTT. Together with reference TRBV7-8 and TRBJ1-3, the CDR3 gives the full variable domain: GAGVSQSPRYKVAKRGQDVALRCDPISGHVSLFWYQQALGQGPEFLTYFQNEAQLDKSGLPSDRFFAERPEGSVSTLKIQRTQQEDSAVYLCASSLHLLTGLGNTIYFGEGSWLTVV.

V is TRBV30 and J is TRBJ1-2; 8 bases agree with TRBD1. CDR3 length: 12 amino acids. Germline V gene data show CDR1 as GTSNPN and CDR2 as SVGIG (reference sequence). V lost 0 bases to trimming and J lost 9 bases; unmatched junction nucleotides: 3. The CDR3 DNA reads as TGTGCCTGGAGTGTAAACAGGGGGAGCTACACCTTC. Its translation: CAWSVNRGSYTF.

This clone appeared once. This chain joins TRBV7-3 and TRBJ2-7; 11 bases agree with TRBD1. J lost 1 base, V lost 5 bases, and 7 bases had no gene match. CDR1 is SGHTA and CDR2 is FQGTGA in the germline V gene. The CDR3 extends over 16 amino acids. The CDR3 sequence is CASSPQGQGASYEQYF. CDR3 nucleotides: TGTGCCAGCAGCCCCCAAGGACAGGGGGCGTCCTACGAGCAGTACTTC.

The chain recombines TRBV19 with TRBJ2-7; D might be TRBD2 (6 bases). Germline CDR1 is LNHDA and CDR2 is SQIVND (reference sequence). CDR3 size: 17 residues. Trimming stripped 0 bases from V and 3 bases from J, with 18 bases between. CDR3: CASSIDLHGGVDYEQYF. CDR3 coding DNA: TGTGCCAGTAGTATAGATCTTCATGGAGGGGTAGACTACGAGCAGTACTTC.

CDR3 bases: TGTGCCAGCAGTGACCCTAGACAGGGGGCAGATACGCAGTATTTT. It encodes CASSDPRQGADTQYF. This rearrangement joins TRBV25-1 to TRBJ2-3; 9 bases align to TRBD1. Germline CDR1 MGHDK, CDR2 SYGVNS. J was trimmed by 4 bases and V by 3 bases; bases with no gene match: 5. This CDR3 is 15 amino acids long.

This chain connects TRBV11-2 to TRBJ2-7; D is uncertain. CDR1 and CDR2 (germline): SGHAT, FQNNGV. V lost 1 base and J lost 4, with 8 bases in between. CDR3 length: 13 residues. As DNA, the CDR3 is TGTGCCAGCAGCTTAGGCCTAGTTTACGAGCAGTACTTC. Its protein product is CASSLGLVYEQYF.

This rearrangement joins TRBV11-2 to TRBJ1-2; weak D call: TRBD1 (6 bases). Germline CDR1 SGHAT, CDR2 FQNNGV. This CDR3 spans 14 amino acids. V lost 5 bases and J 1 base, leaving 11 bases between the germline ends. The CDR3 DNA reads TGTGCCAGCAGCCTATTACAGGGTAACTATGGCTACACCTTC. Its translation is CASSLLQGNYGYTF.

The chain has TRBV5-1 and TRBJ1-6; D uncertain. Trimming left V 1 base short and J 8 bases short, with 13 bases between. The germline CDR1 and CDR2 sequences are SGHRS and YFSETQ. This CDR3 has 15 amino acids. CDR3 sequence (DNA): TGCGCCAGCAGCTTGTTGGCCAGTAGGGATTCACCCCTCCACTTT. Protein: CASSLLASRDSPLHF.

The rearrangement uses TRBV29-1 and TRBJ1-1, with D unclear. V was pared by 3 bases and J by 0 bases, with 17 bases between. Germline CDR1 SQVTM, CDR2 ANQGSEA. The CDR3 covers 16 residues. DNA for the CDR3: TGCAGCGTTGAGGGCGGCCTATTAGTAGTGAACACTGAAGCTTTCTTT. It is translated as CSVEGGLLVVNTEAFF.

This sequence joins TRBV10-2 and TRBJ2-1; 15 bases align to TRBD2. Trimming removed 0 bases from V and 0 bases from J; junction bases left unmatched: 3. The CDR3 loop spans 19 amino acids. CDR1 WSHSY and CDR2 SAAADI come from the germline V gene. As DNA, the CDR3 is TGCGCCAGCAGTGAGTCAGGGACTAGCGGGAGGACCTCCTACAATGAGCAGTTCTTC. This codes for CASSESGTSGRTSYNEQFF.

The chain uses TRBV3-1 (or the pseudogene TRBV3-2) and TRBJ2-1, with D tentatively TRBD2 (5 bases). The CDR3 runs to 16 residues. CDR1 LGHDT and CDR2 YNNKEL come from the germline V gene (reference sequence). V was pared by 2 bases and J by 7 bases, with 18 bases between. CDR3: CASSQSARVEPNEQFF. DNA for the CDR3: TGTGCCAGCAGCCAATCAGCGCGGGTCGAGCCAAATGAGCAGTTCTTC.

CDR3 coding DNA: TGTGCCAGTAATTGGGACGAGAGCAATCAGCCCCAGCATTTT. It yields the protein CASNWDESNQPQHF. This rearrangement joins TRBV19 to TRBJ1-5; a possible D gene is TRBD1 (5 bases). The germline V gene encodes CDR1 LNHDA and CDR2 SQIVND (reference sequence). V lost 7 bases to trimming and J lost 1 base, with 11 bases between them. The CDR3 covers 14 residues. Combining the CDR3 with reference TRBV19 and TRBJ1-5 gives the whole variable domain DGGITQSPKYLFRKEGQNVTLSCEQNLNHDAMYWYRQDPGQGLRLIYYSQIVNDFQKGDIAEGYSVSREKKESFPLTVTSAQKNPTAFYLCASNWDESNQPQHFGDGTRLSIL.

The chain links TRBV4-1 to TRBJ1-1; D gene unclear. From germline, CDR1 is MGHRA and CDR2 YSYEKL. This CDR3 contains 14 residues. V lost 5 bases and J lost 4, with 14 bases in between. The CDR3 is CASSYNPVGTEAFF. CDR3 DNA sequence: TGCGCCAGCAGCTACAATCCCGTAGGCACTGAAGCTTTCTTT.

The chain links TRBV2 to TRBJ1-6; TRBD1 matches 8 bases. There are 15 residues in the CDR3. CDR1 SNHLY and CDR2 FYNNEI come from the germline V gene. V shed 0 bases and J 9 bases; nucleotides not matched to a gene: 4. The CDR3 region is CASSEARTGFSPLHF. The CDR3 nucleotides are TGTGCCAGCAGTGAAGCGAGGACAGGGTTTTCACCCCTCCACTTT.

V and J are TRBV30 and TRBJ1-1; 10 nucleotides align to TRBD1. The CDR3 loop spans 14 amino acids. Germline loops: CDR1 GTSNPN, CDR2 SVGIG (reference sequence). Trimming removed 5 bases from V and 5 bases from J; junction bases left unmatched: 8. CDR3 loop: CAWGGQGFSTEAFF. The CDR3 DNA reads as TGTGCCTGGGGGGGACAGGGGTTCAGTACTGAAGCTTTCTTT.

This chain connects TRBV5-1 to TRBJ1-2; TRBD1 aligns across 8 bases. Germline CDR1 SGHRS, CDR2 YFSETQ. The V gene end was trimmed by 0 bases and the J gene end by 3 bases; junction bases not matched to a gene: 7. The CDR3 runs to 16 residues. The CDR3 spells CASSLAWGTGDYGYTF. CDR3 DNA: TGCGCCAGCAGCTTGGCCTGGGGGACAGGAGACTATGGCTACACCTTC.

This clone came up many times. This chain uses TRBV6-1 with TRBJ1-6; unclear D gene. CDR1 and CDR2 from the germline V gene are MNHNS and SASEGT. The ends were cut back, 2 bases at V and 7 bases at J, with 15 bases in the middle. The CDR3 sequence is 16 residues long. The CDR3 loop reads CASSEFSGNGNSPLHF. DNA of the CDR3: TGTGCCAGCAGTGAATTTAGCGGTAATGGGAATTCACCCCTCCACTTT.